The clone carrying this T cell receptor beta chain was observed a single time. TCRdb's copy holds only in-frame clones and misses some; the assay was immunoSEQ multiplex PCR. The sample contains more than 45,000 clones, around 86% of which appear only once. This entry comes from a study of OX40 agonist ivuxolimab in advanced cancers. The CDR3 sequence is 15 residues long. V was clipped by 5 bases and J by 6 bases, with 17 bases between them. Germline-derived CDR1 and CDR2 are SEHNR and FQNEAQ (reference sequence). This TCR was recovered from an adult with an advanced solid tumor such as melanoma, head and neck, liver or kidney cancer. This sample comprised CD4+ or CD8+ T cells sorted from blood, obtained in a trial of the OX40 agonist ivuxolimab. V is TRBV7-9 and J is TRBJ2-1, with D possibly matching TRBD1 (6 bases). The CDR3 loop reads CASSTRGSASNEQFF. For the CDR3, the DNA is TGTGCCAGCAGCACCAGGGGCTCAGCTTCCAATGAGCAGTTCTTC. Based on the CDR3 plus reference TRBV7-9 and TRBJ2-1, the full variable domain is DTGVSQNPRHKITKRGQNVTFRCDPISEHNRLYWYRQTLGQGPEFLTYFQNEAQLEKSRLLSDRFSAERPKGSFSTLEIQRTEQGDSAMYLCASSTRGSASNEQFFGPGTRLTVL.